The T cell receptor (beta chain) under discussion was sequenced for a study of cytomegalovirus exposure and HLA in healthy donors. This PCR relied on a set of 60 Vbeta primers and 13 Jbeta primers. TCRdb's table, derived via immunoSEQ multiplex PCR, lists solely in-frame clones and lacks some. There are approximately 140,000 clones in the sample; about 74% occur only once, and over 0.8% lies in the top ten. The CDR3 is 12 amino acids. With 8 bases removed from V and 0 bases from J, the gap between germline ends came to 8 bases. CDR1 is MNHGY and CDR2 is SVAAGI in the germline V gene. This clone occurred a few times. What it recognizes is unknown. Study results and limitations: V- and J-gene trimming in TCR beta was tied to a missense DCLRE1C variant by an analysis performed later. The number of N-insertions in an Asian-associated ancestry cluster was reportedly below the roughly 620-donor mean in a later analysis. Across donors, presence/absence analyses took sequencing depth to be roughly uniform.

The chain employs TRBV6-9 and TRBJ2-7; a weak D match, TRBD2 (6 bases). Sequencing was done on a sample of PBMCs. This clonotype was sampled from a woman aged 55-70 years in good health and CMV-seronegative. The CDR3 DNA sequence: TGTGCCAGCGGGGGGTACTCCTACGAGCAGTACTTC. Translation gives CASGGYSYEQYF.